This T cell receptor (beta chain) was profiled in a study of early T cells in non-severe SARS-CoV-2 infection. Study-wide background: The sequenced material was bulk RNA from unsorted whole blood, and its chains were unpaired.

The CDR3 spans 16 residues. V lost 6 bases and J lost 0; bases outside the gene matches: 4. Germline-derived CDR1 and CDR2 are SGHDT and YYEEEE. This clonotype was recorded at least ten times. Its specificity is not known. TCRdb recomputed calls from the 5' RACE reads with MiXCR, one row per CDR3 protein. In the table there are more than 65,000 distinct CDR3 sequences, under 15% of which are singletons. Findings and caveats of the study: Private and CD4 specificities were missed by VDJdb matching, skewed to anti-spike CD8.

Source material: whole blood. The TCR was taken from an adult who was a healthcare worker with PCR-confirmed SARS-CoV-2 infection or an uninfected control (not recorded which). The J gene is TRBJ2-1, the V gene TRBV5-6; 12 bases align to TRBD2. The CDR3 loop reads CASNGLAGPSYNEQFF. The CDR3 DNA follows: TGTGCCAGCAACGGACTAGCGGGACCCTCCTACAATGAGCAGTTCTTC. The whole variable domain, remainder taken from reference TRBV5-6 and TRBJ2-1, is DAGVTQSPTHLIKTRGQQVTLRCSPKSGHDTVSWYQQALGQGPQFIFQYYEEEERQRGNFPDRFSGHQFPNYSSELNVNALLLGDSALYLCASNGLAGPSYNEQFFGPGTRLTVL.